This entry concerns a single T cell receptor beta chain. Its antigen is currently unknown. Method: immunoSEQ multiplex PCR; TCRdb's copy keeps in-frame clones and lacks some. The sample has roughly 2.5 million clones, more than 90% seen once; the top ten hold 0.14%. The germline gives CDR1 SEHNR, CDR2 FQNEAQ (reference sequence). V lost 5 bases and J lost 8; bases outside the gene matches: 8. The CDR3 covers 14 residues. The entry originates in a study of shared clonotypes between healthy human individuals. For the study at large: Per donor, three plates held CD4 naive cells, three held CD4 memory, two held CD8 naive and one held CD8 memory.

Notes on the study in general: Generation probabilities were higher for clonotypes shared across all four sorted-subset donors than for unshared ones.

Sequencing was performed on naive CD4+ T cells sorted from blood. Subset: CD45RA+ positively selected. The TCR sequence derives from a man younger than 30 in good health. The rearrangement joins TRBV7-9 to TRBJ1-4; 7 positions match TRBD1. CDR3 protein: CASSTQGVEEKLFF. In DNA, the CDR3 is TGTGCCAGCAGCACCCAGGGGGTCGAGGAAAAACTGTTTTTT.